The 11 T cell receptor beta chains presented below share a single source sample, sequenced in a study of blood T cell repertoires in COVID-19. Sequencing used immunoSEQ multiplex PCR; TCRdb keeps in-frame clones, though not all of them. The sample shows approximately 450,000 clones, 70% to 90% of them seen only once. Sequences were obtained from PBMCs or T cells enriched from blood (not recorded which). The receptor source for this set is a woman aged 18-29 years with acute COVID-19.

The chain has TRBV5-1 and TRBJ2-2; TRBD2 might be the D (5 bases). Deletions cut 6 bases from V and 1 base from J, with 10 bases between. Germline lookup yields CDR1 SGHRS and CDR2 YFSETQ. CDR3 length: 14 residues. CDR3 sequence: CASTSYLNTGELFF. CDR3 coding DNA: TGCGCCAGCACTAGCTACCTGAACACCGGGGAGCTGTTTTTT.

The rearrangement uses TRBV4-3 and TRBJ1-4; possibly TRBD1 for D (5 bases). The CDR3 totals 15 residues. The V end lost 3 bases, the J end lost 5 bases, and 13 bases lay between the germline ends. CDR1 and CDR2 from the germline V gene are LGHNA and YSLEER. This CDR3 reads CASSQEQDANEKLFF. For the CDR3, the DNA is TGCGCCAGCAGCCAGGAACAGGACGCGAATGAAAAACTGTTTTTT.

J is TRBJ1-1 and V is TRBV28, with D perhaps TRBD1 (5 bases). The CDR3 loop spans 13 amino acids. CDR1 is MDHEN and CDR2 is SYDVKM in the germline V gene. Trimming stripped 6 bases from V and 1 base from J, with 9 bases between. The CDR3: CASRGGWNTEAFF. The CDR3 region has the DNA TGTGCCAGCAGGGGGGGGTGGAACACTGAAGCTTTCTTT.

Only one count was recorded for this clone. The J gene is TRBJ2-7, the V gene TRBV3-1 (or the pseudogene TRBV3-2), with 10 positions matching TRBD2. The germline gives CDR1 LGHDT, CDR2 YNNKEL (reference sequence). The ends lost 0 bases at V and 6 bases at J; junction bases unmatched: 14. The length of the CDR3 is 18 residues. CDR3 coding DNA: TGTGCCAGCAGCCAAGATCCGGTCCTAGCGGGAGATGGTATCGAGCAGTACTTC. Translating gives CASSQDPVLAGDGIEQYF.

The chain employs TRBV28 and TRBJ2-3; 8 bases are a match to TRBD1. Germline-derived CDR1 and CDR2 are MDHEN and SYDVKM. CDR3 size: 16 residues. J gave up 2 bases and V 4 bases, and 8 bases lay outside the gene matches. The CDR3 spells CASSSPTGEDTDTQYF. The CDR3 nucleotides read TGTGCCAGCAGTTCCCCGACAGGGGAAGACACAGATACGCAGTATTTT.

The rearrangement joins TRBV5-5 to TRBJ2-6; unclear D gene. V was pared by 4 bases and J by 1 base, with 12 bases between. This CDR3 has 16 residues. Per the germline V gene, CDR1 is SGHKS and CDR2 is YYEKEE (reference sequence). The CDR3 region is CASSPYGKSGANVLTF. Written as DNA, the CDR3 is TGTGCCAGCAGCCCCTATGGTAAATCTGGGGCCAACGTCCTGACTTTC.

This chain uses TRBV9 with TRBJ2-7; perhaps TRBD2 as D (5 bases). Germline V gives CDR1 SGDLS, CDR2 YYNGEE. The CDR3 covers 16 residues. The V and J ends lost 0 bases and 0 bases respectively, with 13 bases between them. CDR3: CASSVGVGDSSYEQYF. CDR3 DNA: TGTGCCAGCAGCGTAGGGGTCGGGGATAGCTCCTACGAGCAGTACTTC.

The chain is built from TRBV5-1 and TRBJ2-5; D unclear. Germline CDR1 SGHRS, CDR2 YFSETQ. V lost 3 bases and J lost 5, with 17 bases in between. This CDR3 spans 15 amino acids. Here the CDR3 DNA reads TGCGCCAGCAGCTCGTATCCCTCATCCGGGGAGACCCAGTACTTC. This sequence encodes CASSSYPSSGETQYF.

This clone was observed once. DNA for the CDR3: TGTGCCAGCAGTAATCGACAGGGAGAACCCCTCCACTTT. Protein sequence: CASSNRQGEPLHF. V is TRBV6-6 and J is TRBJ1-6; 7 bases align to TRBD1. The CDR3 has 13 amino acids. Germline-derived CDR1 and CDR2 are MNHNY and SVGAGI (reference sequence). The ends lost 5 bases at V and 12 bases at J; junction bases unmatched: 7.

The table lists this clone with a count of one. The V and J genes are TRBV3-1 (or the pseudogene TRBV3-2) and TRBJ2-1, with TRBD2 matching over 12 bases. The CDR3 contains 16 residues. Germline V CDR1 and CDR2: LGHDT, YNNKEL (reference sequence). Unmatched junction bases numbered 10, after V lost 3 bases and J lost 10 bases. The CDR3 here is CASSHADSSGRGEQFF. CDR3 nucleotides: TGTGCCAGCAGCCATGCCGACTCTAGCGGGAGGGGGGAGCAGTTCTTC.

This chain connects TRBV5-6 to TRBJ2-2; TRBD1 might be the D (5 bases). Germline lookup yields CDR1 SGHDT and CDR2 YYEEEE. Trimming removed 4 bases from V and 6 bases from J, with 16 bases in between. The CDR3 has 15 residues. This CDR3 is CASSRQIRPAGELFF. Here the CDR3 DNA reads TGTGCCAGCAGCAGACAGATCCGGCCCGCCGGGGAGCTGTTTTTT.